This is a list of T cell receptor beta chains from one sample in a study of regulatory T cells in long-lasting Graves disease. Using its own MiXCR run on the multiplex PCR reads, TCRdb lists one record per CDR3 protein. The table lists fewer than 400,000 distinct CDR3 sequences, less than 25% of them singletons. The sample in question was peripheral blood mononuclear cells (PBMCs), obtained when the disease was refractory, from a patient treated with antithyroid drugs. The receptor set was obtained from a female donor with Graves disease. The CDR3 runs from the conserved cysteine through the conserved F or W. D genes are given only for firm matches. Rows may omit the clone size; those that give it use once, few, many or a size class.

NA	TRBJ2-7	TRBV7-9	TRBD1	TGTGCCAGCACGCCCAACTCCGGGACAGGGTTCCACGAGCAGTACTTC	CASTPNSGTGFHEQYF
many	TRBJ1-1	TRBV5-1	NA	TGCGCCAGCAGCCAGCGGGACGGCGGGAACACTGAAGCTTTCTTT	CASSQRDGGNTEAFF
NA	TRBJ2-3	TRBV27	TRBD2	TGTGCCAGCAGTCCGCTTGAGCGGGGATACACAGATACGCAGTATTTT	CASSPLERGYTDTQYF
few	TRBJ1-1	TRBV29-1	NA	TGCAGCGTTGTGTTTGGGAACACTGAAGCTTTCTTT	CSVVFGNTEAFF
few	TRBJ1-1	TRBV7-9	NA	TGTGCCAGCAGCAACGGAGTGTACACTGAAGCTTTCTTT	CASSNGVYTEAFF
few	TRBJ2-7	TRBV12-3/TRBV12-4	TRBD1	TGTGCCAGCAGTGAATCGGACAGGGGGCCCTACGAGCAGTACTTC	CASSESDRGPYEQYF
NA	TRBJ1-1	TRBV27	TRBD1	TGTGCCAGCAGTTTATGGGACAGGGCAACAACTTTCTTT	CASSLWDRATTFF
few	TRBJ2-1	TRBV28	NA	TGTGCCAGCAGTTTTCAGCGGTCCCCCTACAATGAGCAGTTCTTC	CASSFQRSPYNEQFF
few	TRBJ2-2	TRBV12-3/TRBV12-4	NA	TGTGCCAGCAGTTTCACCAGGGACACCGGGGAGCTGTTTTTT	CASSFTRDTGELFF
NA	TRBJ2-7	TRBV20-1	NA	TGCAGTGCGTGGGGCGTGGACTGGGACTACGAGCAGTACTTC	CSAWGVDWDYEQYF
many	TRBJ1-1	TRBV30	NA	TGTGCCTGGAGAGCGAACACTGAAGCTTTCTTT	CAWRANTEAFF
NA	TRBJ2-7	TRBV30	NA	TGTGCCTGGAGTGTAGGGGCAGCGGCCTACGAGCAGTACTTC	CAWSVGAAAYEQYF
NA	TRBJ2-2	TRBV5-1	TRBD1	TGCGCCAGCAGCTGCGATCCGGGACAGGAGAACACCGGGGAGCTGTTTTTT	CASSCDPGQENTGELFF
few	TRBJ2-7	TRBV7-9	NA	TGTGCCAGCAGCCCGGGGAAGGGGATCTACGAGCAGTACTTC	CASSPGKGIYEQYF
NA	TRBJ1-1	TRBV30	NA	TGTGCCTGGAGTCCCAGAGGTGGCATGAACACTGAAGCTTTCTTT	CAWSPRGGMNTEAFF
many	TRBJ1-2	TRBV28	TRBD1	TGTGCCAGCAGGGTTATGGGACAGTCCAACTATGGCTACACCTTC	CASRVMGQSNYGYTF
once	TRBJ1-2	TRBV5-1	NA	TGCGCCAGCAGCCCAAGTACCCACTATGGCTACACCTTC	CASSPSTHYGYTF
few	TRBJ1-4	TRBV5-1	NA	TGCGCCAGCAGCTGGGGTCTAAATGAAAAACTGTTTTTT	CASSWGLNEKLFF
few	TRBJ1-2	TRBV30	NA	TGTGCCTGGAGTGTACTCTTGGACTTCTACTATGGCTACACCTTC	CAWSVLLDFYYGYTF
NA	TRBJ2-4	TRBV7-8	NA	TGTGCCAGCAGCCTAAGACCTTTAGGGGGGGCATTAGCCAAAAACATTCAGTACTTC	CASSLRPLGGALAKNIQYF
many	TRBJ2-7	TRBV6-1	NA	TGTGCCACCCGGACAGTAGCCTACGAGCAGTACTTC	CATRTVAYEQYF
few	TRBJ2-1	TRBV11-2	NA	TGTGCCAGCAGCTTCATAAAACAGGTGTTGAGCAACAATGAGCAGTTCTTC	CASSFIKQVLSNNEQFF
few	TRBJ1-1	TRBV18	NA	TGTGCCAGCTCACCACCTTTGTCTTCTGCTGAAGCTTTCTTT	CASSPPLSSAEAFF
NA	TRBJ2-2	TRBV30	TRBD2	TGTGCCTGGAGTCCCGTGGTAGCGGGAACCGGGGAGCTGTTTTTT	CAWSPVVAGTGELFF
NA	TRBJ2-7	TRBV7-2	NA	TGTGCCAGCAGCATGATCCGGGAACCCTACGAGCAGTACTTC	CASSMIREPYEQYF
NA	TRBJ2-3	TRBV20-1	TRBD2	TGCAGTGACATTATAGCGGGAGTCACAGATACGCAGTATTTT	CSDIIAGVTDTQYF
NA	TRBJ1-5	TRBV12-3/TRBV12-4	NA	TGTGCCAGCAGTTTGGATGGGGGGATACCTAGCAATCAGCCCCAGCATTTT	CASSLDGGIPSNQPQHF
NA	TRBJ1-5	TRBV19	NA	TGTGCCAGTAGTGTTTGGGATCAGCCCCAGCATTTT	CASSVWDQPQHF
many	TRBJ2-7	TRBV7-6	TRBD1	TGTGCCAGCAGTTCAACCGGGACAGCCTACGAGCAGTACTTC	CASSSTGTAYEQYF
once	TRBJ2-7	TRBV20-1	TRBD1	TGCAGTGCTAACACCGGGACAGGGTATGTGCAGTACTTC	CSANTGTGYVQYF
many	TRBJ1-1	TRBV12-3/TRBV12-4	NA	TGTGCCAGCAGTTTCCCCGACACTGAAGCTTTCTTT	CASSFPDTEAFF